Described below is a single TCR beta chain sequence and its context. Its target is unknown. Only in-frame clones appear in the TCRdb table, and some are missing; sequencing was by immunoSEQ multiplex PCR. The sample yields some 38,000 clones, about four fifths seen once. This specimen belongs to a study of a mutant IDH1 vaccine in newly diagnosed glioma. Study details: Vaccine dosing followed radiotherapy by 4-6 weeks, or accompanied temozolomide cycles.

The sample's time point: week 5, during vaccination. Doses of 300 ug of mutant IDH1 20-mer peptide were given with topical imiquimod. Germline CDR1 and CDR2: PRHDT and FYEKMQ (reference sequence). Trimming removed 3 bases from V and 0 bases from J, with 6 bases in between. There are 13 residues in the CDR3. The rearrangement links TRBV13 to TRBJ2-7; D possibly corresponds to TRBD1 (5 bases). The sequences come from PBMCs, collected from a glioma patient whose treatment included an IDH1 peptide vaccine. The receptor's source is a middle-aged man with glioma. The CDR3 reads CASSFRDSYEQYF. The CDR3 DNA follows: TGTGCCAGCAGCTTCAGGGACTCCTACGAGCAGTACTTC. The whole variable domain, filled in from reference TRBV13 and TRBJ2-7, reads AAGVIQSPRHLIKEKRETATLKCYPIPRHDTVYWYQQGPGQDPQFLISFYEKMQSDKGSIPDRFSAQQFSDYHSELNMSSLELGDSALYFCASSFRDSYEQYFGPGTRLTVT.